The present T cell receptor (beta chain) was sequenced within a study of CD8 T cells in Susac syndrome. The CDR3 has 14 residues. An input of roughly 0.5 to 1 ug of RNA was subjected to reverse transcription using random hexamers. TCRdb used MiXCR to reprocess the immunoSEQ multiplex PCR reads, holding one entry per CDR3 protein. The repertoire holds under 200,000 distinct CDR3 sequences, with around 95% as singletons. Source material: CD8+ T cells from PBMCs. The clonotype comes from a human donor with multiple sclerosis. This sequence joins TRBV21-1 and TRBJ2-7; TRBD2, as called in the table, went unchecked against the DNA. TRBV21-1 is termed a pseudogene. The CDR3 spells CASSIWDSSYEQYF. The CDR3 bases are TGTGCCAGCAGCATATGGGACTCGTCCTACGAGCAGTACTTC.